Listed below are T cell receptor beta chains from one sample, sequenced in a study of blood T cell repertoires in COVID-19. Sequencing was performed with immunoSEQ multiplex PCR; in TCRdb, only in-frame clones are kept and a portion is missing. There are tens of thousands of clones in the sample; 75% to 90% occur only once, and less than 4% lies in the top ten. Sequencing was performed on peripheral blood. The receptors originated from a human donor in a cohort sampled during active COVID-19. Both conserved end residues are part of each CDR3. Each record gives: clone size, D gene, V gene, J gene, CDR3 DNA, CDR3 protein. A D gene is named only where the DNA matches it firmly. Size is stated for part of the rows, as once, few or many counts, or as a class when the clone is expanded.

-	TRBD1	TRBV25-1	TRBJ1-5	TGTGCCAGCAGTGAATTAGGACAGGGAGATCAGCCCCAGCATTTT	CASSELGQGDQPQHF
-	TRBD1	TRBV5-4	TRBJ1-2	TGTGCCAGCAGCTTGCCGACAGGGTCCAACTATGGCTACACCTTC	CASSLPTGSNYGYTF
-	-	TRBV4-1	TRBJ2-1	TGCGCCAGCAGCCTCCCGCAGAGCGGTCAAAATGAGCAGTTCTTC	CASSLPQSGQNEQFF
-	-	TRBV19	TRBJ1-5	TGTGCCAGTAAGGAGGGGCTTCAGCCCCAGCATTTT	CASKEGLQPQHF
-	-	TRBV6-1	TRBJ2-7	TGTGCCAGCAGTGAAGCGGGCAGGGCCTACGAGCAGTACTTC	CASSEAGRAYEQYF
-	TRBD1	TRBV7-8	TRBJ1-1	TGTGCCAGCAGCGCTGGGACAGGGAGGCACACTGAAGCTTTCTTT	CASSAGTGRHTEAFF
-	TRBD2	TRBV10-3	TRBJ2-1	TGTGCCATCAGTGGAGGGGCGGCGGGAGGGCCCGTGAATGAGCAGTTCTTC	CAISGGAAGGPVNEQFF
-	-	TRBV7-2	TRBJ1-1	TGTGCCAGCAGCTTACCCGGGACACTCGAAGCTTTCTTT	CASSLPGTLEAFF
-	-	TRBV18	TRBJ1-4	TGTGCCAGCTCACCACCGACGGGACTGACAGCGCAAACTAATGAAAAACTGTTTTTT	CASSPPTGLTAQTNEKLFF
-	-	TRBV5-6	TRBJ1-6	TGTGCCAGCAGCTTGGAATCTAGATTGTCACCCCTCCACTTT	CASSLESRLSPLHF
-	TRBD1	TRBV5-4	TRBJ2-5	TGTGCCAGCAGCTCCGGGGCAGGGGGCCGGTTAGAGACCCAGTACTTC	CASSSGAGGRLETQYF
once	TRBD1	TRBV6-5	TRBJ1-2	TGTGCCAGCAGTCTAAAAACAGGGGGTGCCTATGGCTACACCTTC	CASSLKTGGAYGYTF
-	TRBD2	TRBV7-3	TRBJ2-1	TGTGCCAGCAGCTTCGGGACTAGCGGGAGGGTGTTCTTC	CASSFGTSGRVFF
-	-	TRBV11-1	TRBJ1-2	TGTGCCAGCAGCTTCGGGGCTAACTATGGCTACACCTTC	CASSFGANYGYTF
-	-	TRBV25-1	TRBJ1-6	TGTGCCAGCAGTCATGGGGGGAACTCACCCCTCCACTTT	CASSHGGNSPLHF
-	-	TRBV4-1	TRBJ2-2	TGCGCCAGCAGCCAAGTACAGGGAGGGACCGGGGAGCTGTTTTTT	CASSQVQGGTGELFF